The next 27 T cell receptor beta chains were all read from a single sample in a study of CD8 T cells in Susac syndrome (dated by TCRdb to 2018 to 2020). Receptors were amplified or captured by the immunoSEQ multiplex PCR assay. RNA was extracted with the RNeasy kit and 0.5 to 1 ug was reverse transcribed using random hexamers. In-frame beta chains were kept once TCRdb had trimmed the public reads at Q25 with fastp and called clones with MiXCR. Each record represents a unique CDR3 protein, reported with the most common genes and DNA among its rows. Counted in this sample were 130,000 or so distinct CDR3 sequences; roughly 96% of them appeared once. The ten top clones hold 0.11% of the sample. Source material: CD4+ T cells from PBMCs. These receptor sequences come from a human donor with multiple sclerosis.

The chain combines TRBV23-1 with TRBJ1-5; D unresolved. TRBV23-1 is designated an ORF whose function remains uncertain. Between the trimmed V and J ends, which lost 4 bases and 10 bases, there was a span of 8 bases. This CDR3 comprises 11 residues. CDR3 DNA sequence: TGCGCCAGCAGTCGGTGCACCCCCCAGCATTTT. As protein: CASSRCTPQHF.

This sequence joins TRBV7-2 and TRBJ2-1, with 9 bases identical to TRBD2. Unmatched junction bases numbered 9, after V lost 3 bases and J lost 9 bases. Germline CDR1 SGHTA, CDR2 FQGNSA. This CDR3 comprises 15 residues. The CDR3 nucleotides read TGTGCCAGCAGCTTGGGGGGACTAGCCCCCGGTGAGCAGTTCTTC. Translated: CASSLGGLAPGEQFF.

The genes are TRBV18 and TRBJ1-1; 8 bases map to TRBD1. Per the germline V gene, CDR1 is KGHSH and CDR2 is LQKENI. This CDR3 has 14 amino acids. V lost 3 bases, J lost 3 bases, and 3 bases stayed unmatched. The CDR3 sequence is CASSPGQAYTEAFF. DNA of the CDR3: TGTGCCAGCTCACCGGGACAGGCCTACACTGAAGCTTTCTTT.

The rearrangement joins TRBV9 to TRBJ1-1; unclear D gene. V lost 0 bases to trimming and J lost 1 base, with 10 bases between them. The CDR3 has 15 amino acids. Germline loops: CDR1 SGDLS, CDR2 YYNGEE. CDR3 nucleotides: TGTGCCAGCAGCGTAGTGCCTGCTGGGAACACTGAAGCTTTCTTT. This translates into CASSVVPAGNTEAFF.

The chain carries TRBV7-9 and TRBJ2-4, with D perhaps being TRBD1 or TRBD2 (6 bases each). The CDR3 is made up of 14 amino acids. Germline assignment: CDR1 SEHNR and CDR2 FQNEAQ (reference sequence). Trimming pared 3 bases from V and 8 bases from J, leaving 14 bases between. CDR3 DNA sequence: TGTGCCAGCAGCTTTGAGGGGGGCCAGGACATTCAGTACTTC. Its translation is CASSFEGGQDIQYF.

As DNA, the CDR3 is TGTGCCAGCAAAAGGGAGACCCAGTACTTC. This sequence encodes CASKRETQYF. This chain links TRBV2 with TRBJ2-5; no firm D call. This CDR3 has 10 residues. The V end lost 7 bases, the J end lost 5 bases, and 5 bases lay between the germline ends. Germline V CDR1 and CDR2: SNHLY, FYNNEI. Drawing the rest from reference TRBV2 and TRBJ2-5, the complete variable domain is EPEVTQTPSHQVTQMGQEVILRCVPISNHLYFYWYRQILGQKVEFLVSFYNNEISEKSEIFDDQFSVERPDGSNFTLKIRSTKLEDSAMYFCASKRETQYFGPGTRLLVL.

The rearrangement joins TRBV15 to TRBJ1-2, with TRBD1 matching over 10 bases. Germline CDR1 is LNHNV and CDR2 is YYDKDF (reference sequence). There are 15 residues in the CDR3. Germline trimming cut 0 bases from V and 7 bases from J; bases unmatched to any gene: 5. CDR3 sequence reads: CATSRDKGTGVGYTF. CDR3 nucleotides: TGTGCCACCAGCAGAGATAAAGGGACAGGGGTTGGCTACACCTTC.

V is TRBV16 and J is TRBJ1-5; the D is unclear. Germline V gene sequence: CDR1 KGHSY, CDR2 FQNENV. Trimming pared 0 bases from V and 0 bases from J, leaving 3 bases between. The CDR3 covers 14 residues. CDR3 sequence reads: CASSQSHSNQPQHF. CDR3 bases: TGTGCCAGCAGCCAATCACATAGCAATCAGCCCCAGCATTTT.

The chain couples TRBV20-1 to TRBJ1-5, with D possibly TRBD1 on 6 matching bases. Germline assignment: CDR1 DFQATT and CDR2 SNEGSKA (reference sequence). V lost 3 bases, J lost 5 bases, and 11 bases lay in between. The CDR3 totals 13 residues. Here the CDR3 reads CSASRDIYQPQHF. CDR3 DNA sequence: TGCAGTGCTAGCCGGGACATCTATCAGCCCCAGCATTTT.

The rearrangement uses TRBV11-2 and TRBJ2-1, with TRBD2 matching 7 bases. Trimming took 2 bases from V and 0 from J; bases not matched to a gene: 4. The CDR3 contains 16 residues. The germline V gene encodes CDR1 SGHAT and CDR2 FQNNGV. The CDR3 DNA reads TGTGCCAGCAGCTTATGGGCGGGAGTCTCCTACAATGAGCAGTTCTTC. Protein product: CASSLWAGVSYNEQFF.

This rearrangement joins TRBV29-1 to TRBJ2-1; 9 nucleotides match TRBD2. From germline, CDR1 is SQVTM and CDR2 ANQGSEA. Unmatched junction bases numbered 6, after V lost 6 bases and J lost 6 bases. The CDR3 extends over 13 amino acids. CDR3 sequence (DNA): TGCAGCGTCCGCCTTAGCGGGGGCAATGAGCAGTTCTTC. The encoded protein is CSVRLSGGNEQFF.

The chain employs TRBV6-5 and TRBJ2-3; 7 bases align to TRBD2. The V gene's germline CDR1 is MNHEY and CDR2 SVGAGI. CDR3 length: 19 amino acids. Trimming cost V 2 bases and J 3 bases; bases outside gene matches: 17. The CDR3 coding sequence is TGTGCCAGCAGTTACCGTAGGGGTGGCGGGAGCGGTAATACAGATACGCAGTATTTT. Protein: CASSYRRGGGSGNTDTQYF.

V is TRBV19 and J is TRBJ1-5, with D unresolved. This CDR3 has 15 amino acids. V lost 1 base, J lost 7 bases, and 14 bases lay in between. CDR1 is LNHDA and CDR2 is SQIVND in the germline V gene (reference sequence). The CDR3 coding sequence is TGTGCCAGTAGTATAGTGACGGCAGAGATGCAGCCCCAGCATTTT. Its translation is CASSIVTAEMQPQHF. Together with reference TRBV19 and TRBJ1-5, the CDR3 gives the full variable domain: DGGITQSPKYLFRKEGQNVTLSCEQNLNHDAMYWYRQDPGQGLRLIYYSQIVNDFQKGDIAEGYSVSREKKESFPLTVTSAQKNPTAFYLCASSIVTAEMQPQHFGDGTRLSIL.

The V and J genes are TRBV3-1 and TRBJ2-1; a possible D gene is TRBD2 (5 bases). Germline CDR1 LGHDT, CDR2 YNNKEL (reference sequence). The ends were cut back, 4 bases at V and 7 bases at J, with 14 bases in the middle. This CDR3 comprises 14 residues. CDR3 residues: CASSLRAALNEQFF. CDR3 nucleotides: TGTGCCAGCAGCCTAAGAGCGGCGCTTAATGAGCAGTTCTTC.

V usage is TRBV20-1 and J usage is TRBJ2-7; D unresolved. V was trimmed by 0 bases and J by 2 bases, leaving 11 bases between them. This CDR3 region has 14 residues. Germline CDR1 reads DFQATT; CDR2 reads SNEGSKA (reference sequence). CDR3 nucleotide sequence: TGCAGTGCTAGAGAACGGGCCAGACCCTACGAGCAGTACTTC. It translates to CSARERARPYEQYF.

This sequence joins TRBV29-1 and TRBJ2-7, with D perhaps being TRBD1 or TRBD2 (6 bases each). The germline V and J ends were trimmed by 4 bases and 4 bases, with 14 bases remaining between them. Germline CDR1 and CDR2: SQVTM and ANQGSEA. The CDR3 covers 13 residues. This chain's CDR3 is CSVGRGTSYEQYF. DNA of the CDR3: TGCAGCGTTGGGAGGGGGACCTCTTACGAGCAGTACTTC.

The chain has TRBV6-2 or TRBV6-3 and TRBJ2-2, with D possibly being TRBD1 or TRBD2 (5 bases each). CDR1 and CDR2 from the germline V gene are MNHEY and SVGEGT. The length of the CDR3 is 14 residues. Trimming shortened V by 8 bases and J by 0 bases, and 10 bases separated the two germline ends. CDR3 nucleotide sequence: TGTGCCAGCGGGGGACCCGCGAACACCGGGGAGCTGTTTTTT. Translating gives CASGGPANTGELFF.

The CDR3 here is CSALIGQGRYQPQHF. The CDR3 nucleotides are TGCAGTGCTCTTATCGGACAGGGGCGTTATCAGCCCCAGCATTTT. The chain combines TRBV20-1 with TRBJ1-5, with 9 nucleotides matching TRBD1. J lost 5 bases, V lost 5 bases, and 10 bases had no gene match. The CDR3 consists of 15 residues. Looked up from germline, CDR1 is DFQATT and CDR2 is SNEGSKA (reference sequence).

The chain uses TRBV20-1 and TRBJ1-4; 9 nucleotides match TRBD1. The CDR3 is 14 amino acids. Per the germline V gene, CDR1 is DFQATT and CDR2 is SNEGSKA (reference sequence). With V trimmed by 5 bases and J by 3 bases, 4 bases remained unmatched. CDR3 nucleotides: TGCAGTGCTCCCCGGACAGGGGCTAATGAAAAACTGTTTTTT. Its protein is CSAPRTGANEKLFF.

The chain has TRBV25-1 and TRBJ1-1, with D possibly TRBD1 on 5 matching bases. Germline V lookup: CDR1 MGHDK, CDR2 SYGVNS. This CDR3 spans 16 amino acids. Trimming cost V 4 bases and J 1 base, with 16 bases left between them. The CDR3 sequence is CASSATKVGTNTEAFF. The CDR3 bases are TGTGCCAGCAGTGCAACCAAGGTTGGGACGAACACTGAAGCTTTCTTT. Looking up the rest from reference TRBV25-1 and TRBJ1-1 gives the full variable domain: EADIYQTPRYLVIGTGKKITLECSQTMGHDKMYWYQQDPGMELHLIHYSYGVNSTEKGDLSSESTVSRIRTEHFPLTLESARPSHTSQYLCASSATKVGTNTEAFFGQGTRLTVV.

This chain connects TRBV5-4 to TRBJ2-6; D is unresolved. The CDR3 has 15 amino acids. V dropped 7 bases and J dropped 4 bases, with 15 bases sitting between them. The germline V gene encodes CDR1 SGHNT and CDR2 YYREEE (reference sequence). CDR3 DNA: TGTGCCAGCCACGGCCCCCCGTCCGGGGCCAACGTCCTGACTTTC. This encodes CASHGPPSGANVLTF.

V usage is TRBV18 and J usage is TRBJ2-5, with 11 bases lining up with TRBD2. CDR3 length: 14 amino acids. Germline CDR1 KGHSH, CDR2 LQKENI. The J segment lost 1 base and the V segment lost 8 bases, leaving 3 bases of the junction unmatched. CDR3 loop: CASVLAGGQETQYF. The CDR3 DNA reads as TGTGCCAGCGTTCTAGCGGGGGGCCAAGAGACCCAGTACTTC. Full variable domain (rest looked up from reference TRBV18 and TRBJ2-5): NAGVMQNPRHLVRRRGQEARLRCSPMKGHSHVYWYRQLPEEGLKFMVYLQKENIIDESGMPKERFSAEFPKEGPSILRIQQVVRGDSAAYFCASVLAGGQETQYFGPGTRLLVL.

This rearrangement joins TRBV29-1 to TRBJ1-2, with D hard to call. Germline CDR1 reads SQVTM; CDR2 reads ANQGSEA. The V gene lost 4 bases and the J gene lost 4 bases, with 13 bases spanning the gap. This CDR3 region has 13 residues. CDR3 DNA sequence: TGCAGCGTTGTGCCAGTATCCCCCTATGGCTACACCTTC. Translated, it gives CSVVPVSPYGYTF. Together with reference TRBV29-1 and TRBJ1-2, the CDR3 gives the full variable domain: SAVISQKPSRDICQRGTSLTIQCQVDSQVTMMFWYRQQPGQSLTLIATANQGSEATYESGFVIDKFPISRPNLTFSTLTVSNMSPEDSSIYLCSVVPVSPYGYTFGSGTRLTVV.

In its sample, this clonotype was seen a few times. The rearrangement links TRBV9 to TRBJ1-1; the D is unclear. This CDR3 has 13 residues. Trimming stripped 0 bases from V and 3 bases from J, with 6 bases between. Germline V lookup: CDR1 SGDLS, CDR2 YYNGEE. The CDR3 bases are TGTGCCAGCAGCGTAGCTGTATACACTGAAGCTTTCTTT. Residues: CASSVAVYTEAFF.

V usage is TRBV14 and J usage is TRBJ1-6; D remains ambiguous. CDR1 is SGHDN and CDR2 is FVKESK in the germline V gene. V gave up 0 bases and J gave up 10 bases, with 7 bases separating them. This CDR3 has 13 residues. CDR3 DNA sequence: TGTGCCAGCAGCCAAGATTTGGCATCACCCCTCCACTTT. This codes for CASSQDLASPLHF.

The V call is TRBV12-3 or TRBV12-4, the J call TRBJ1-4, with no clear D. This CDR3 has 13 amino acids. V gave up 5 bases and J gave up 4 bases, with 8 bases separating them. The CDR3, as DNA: TGTGCCAGCAGTCCGGACGGTAATGAAAAACTGTTTTTT. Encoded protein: CASSPDGNEKLFF.

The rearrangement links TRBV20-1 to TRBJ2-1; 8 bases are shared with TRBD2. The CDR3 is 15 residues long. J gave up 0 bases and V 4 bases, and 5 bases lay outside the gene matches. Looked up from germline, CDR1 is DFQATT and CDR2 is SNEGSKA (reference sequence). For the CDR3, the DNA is TGCAGTGCTAACCGGGGGGGAAGCTCCTACAATGAGCAGTTCTTC. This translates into CSANRGGSSYNEQFF.